What follows are 19 T cell receptor beta chains derived from one specimen sequenced in a study of shared clonotypes between healthy human individuals. Only in-frame clones appear in the TCRdb table, and some are missing; sequencing was by immunoSEQ multiplex PCR. The sample carries roughly 380,000 clones, roughly 96% recorded once. Sequenced material: memory CD8+ T cells sorted from blood. Described subset: CD45RO+ cells pooled with CCR7-negative TemRA cells. These receptors were collected from a man aged 25 to 40 in good health.

The V gene is TRBV12-2, the J gene TRBJ2-3; TRBD2 was called by the table and not checked on the DNA. TRBV12-2 is a documented pseudogene. CDR3 length: 20 residues. CDR3 nucleotide sequence: TGTGCAAGTCGCTTAGCGCAGGAGGGGAGGGTGAGTTTAAACACAGATACGCAGTATTTT. It translates to CASRLAQEGRVSLNTDTQYF.

This clone was found once. The conserved final phenylalanine or tryptophan is absent from the CDR3, which likely points to a read error. The limits of the CDR3 on the DNA are not certain, so only TCRdb's listed CDR3 is given. The CDR3: CASSQAGAMWLAY. J is TRBJ2-3 and V is TRBV4-1; the table names TRBD2, a call not compared with the DNA. With termini counted, the CDR3 has 13 amino acids. In germline, CDR1 is MGHRA, CDR2 YSYEKL.

This clone was recorded only once. The CDR3 loop is CASSNRGARQETQYF. CDR3 bases: TGTGCCAGCAGTAATCGGGGGGCACGCCAAGAGACCCAGTACTTC. The J gene is TRBJ2-5, the V gene TRBV2; perhaps TRBD2 as D (7 bases). The V gene's germline CDR1 is SNHLY and CDR2 FYNNEI. V was clipped by 5 bases and J by 1 base, with 14 bases between them. The CDR3 contains 15 residues.

The rearrangement uses TRBV19 and TRBJ1-3, with 8 nucleotides matching TRBD1. This CDR3 comprises 15 residues. Germline V CDR1 and CDR2: LNHDA, SQIVND (reference sequence). V lost 4 bases to trimming and J lost 0 bases; unmatched junction nucleotides: 2. The CDR3 coding sequence is TGTGCCAGTAGTAGGACAGGGACCTCTGGAAACACCATATATTTT. Amino acids: CASSRTGTSGNTIYF.

In its sample, this clone was seen once. CDR3 sequence reads: CASSRAGSYEQYF. Written as DNA, the CDR3 is TGTGCCAGCAGCCGTGCGGGTTCCTACGAGCAGTACTTC. This chain connects TRBV6-6 to TRBJ2-7, with D possibly matching TRBD2 (5 bases). V gave up 6 bases and J gave up 1 base, with 10 bases separating them. The germline V gene encodes CDR1 MNHNY and CDR2 SVGAGI (reference sequence). The CDR3 has 13 residues.

This rearrangement joins TRBV5-6 to TRBJ1-4; 9 nucleotides agree with TRBD1. The germline V gene has CDR1 SGHDT and CDR2 YYEEEE. J was trimmed by 7 bases and V by 0 bases; bases with no gene match: 7. The CDR3 contains 16 residues. The chain's CDR3 is CASSLARQGVTEKLFF. Written as DNA, the CDR3 is TGTGCCAGCAGCTTGGCCCGACAGGGGGTGACTGAAAAACTGTTTTTT.

The genes are TRBV10-3 and TRBJ2-3; 8 nucleotides agree with TRBD1. Trimming took 6 bases from V and 0 from J; bases not matched to a gene: 5. Germline CDR1 and CDR2: ENHRY and SYGVKD. The CDR3 contains 15 residues. CDR3 coding DNA: TGTGCCATCAGGGTAAGGACAGGGAGCACAGATACGCAGTATTTT. The encoded protein is CAIRVRTGSTDTQYF.

The chain couples TRBV7-3 to TRBJ2-2; TRBD2 agrees at 8 bases. In germline, CDR1 is SGHTA, CDR2 FQGTGA. This CDR3 contains 15 residues. Losses at the gene ends were 5 bases for V and 2 bases for J; bases not matched to a gene: 4. CDR3 sequence: CASSPSGRNTGELFF. Here the CDR3 DNA reads TGTGCCAGCAGCCCTAGCGGGCGAAACACCGGGGAGCTGTTTTTT.

The chain recombines TRBV10-2 with TRBJ2-4; no reliable D call. The length of the CDR3 is 15 residues. The ends were cut back, 2 bases at V and 0 bases at J, with 8 bases in the middle. Germline loops: CDR1 WSHSY, CDR2 SAAADI. The CDR3 reads CASSEDVLAKNIQYF. The CDR3 DNA follows: TGCGCCAGCAGTGAGGACGTGCTAGCCAAAAACATTCAGTACTTC.

The chain is built from TRBV5-1 and TRBJ1-2; D may be TRBD1 (5 bases). V shed 1 base and J shed 5 bases, with 30 bases lying between them. This CDR3 comprises 20 residues. Germline CDR1 reads SGHRS; CDR2 reads YFSETQ. DNA for the CDR3: TGCGCCAGCAGCTTGATTATCGGGGCCATATCTTGGCAGGAGGGATATGGCTACACCTTC. Translating gives CASSLIIGAISWQEGYGYTF.

The V call is TRBV30, the J call TRBJ1-1; no reliable D call. V was shortened by 4 bases and J by 4 bases, with 7 bases between the two germline ends. The CDR3 sequence is 11 residues long. Germline V lookup: CDR1 GTSNPN, CDR2 SVGIG (reference sequence). CDR3 residues: CAWTAATEAFF. The CDR3 nucleotides are TGTGCCTGGACAGCGGCCACTGAAGCTTTCTTT.

For this clone: This same CDR3 is encoded by further DNA sequences in the sample. V usage is TRBV7-2 and J usage is TRBJ2-5, with 7 bases that match TRBD1. The CDR3 runs 13 residues. Trimming cost V 3 bases and J 3 bases; bases outside gene matches: 1. Germline V gives CDR1 SGHTA, CDR2 FQGNSA. Here the CDR3 reads CASSFDREETQYF. The CDR3 bases are TGTGCCAGCAGCTTTGACAGGGAAGAGACCCAGTACTTC.

The V and J genes are TRBV1 and TRBJ2-1; the tabulated D call, TRBD2, remains unverified against the DNA. TRBV1 is a documented pseudogene. This CDR3 has 20 residues. The CDR3 loop is CTSSHQRNRWREGSYNEQFF. CDR3 coding DNA: TGCACCAGCAGCCACCAGAGAAATAGATGGCGGGAGGGTTCCTACAATGAGCAGTTCTTC.

This chain uses TRBV7-2 with TRBJ1-2; D is possibly TRBD1 (5 bases). Trimming pared 1 base from V and 6 bases from J, leaving 15 bases between. The CDR3 is 15 amino acids. CDR1 and CDR2 (germline): SGHTA, FQGNSA. The CDR3 DNA reads TGTGCCAGCAGCTTAGTCGGGGGTCGGGGCGATGGCTACACCTTC. It yields the protein CASSLVGGRGDGYTF.

This sequence joins TRBV28 and TRBJ2-5; 9 bases line up with TRBD1. The germline V gene encodes CDR1 MDHEN and CDR2 SYDVKM. V lost 3 bases and J lost 3; bases outside the gene matches: 14. This CDR3 has 18 residues. CDR3 sequence reads: CASSFRRYRGLAEETQYF. The DNA for the CDR3 is TGTGCCAGCAGTTTCCGTAGATACAGGGGGCTTGCTGAAGAGACCCAGTACTTC.

The chain uses TRBV2 and TRBJ2-3; D unclear. The CDR3 spans 11 residues. From germline, CDR1 is SNHLY and CDR2 FYNNEI. V was cut by 0 bases and J by 10 bases, with 5 bases left in between. The DNA for the CDR3 is TGTGCCAGCAGTGAAGCGGTCCCGCAGTATTTT. Protein: CASSEAVPQYF.

The rearrangement links TRBV4-2 to TRBJ2-7; TRBD2 matches 11 bases. CDR1 and CDR2 from the germline V gene are LGHNA and YNFKEQ. Trimming at V came to 1 base and at J to 4 bases, leaving 3 bases not matched to a gene. The CDR3 is made up of 15 amino acids. The CDR3 DNA reads TGTGCCAGCAGCCAAGGAGGGACTAGCGGATACGAGCAGTACTTC. It encodes CASSQGGTSGYEQYF.

The chain joins TRBV9 to TRBJ2-4, with D maybe TRBD1 (6 bases). V lost 3 bases and J lost 1, with 14 bases in between. The CDR3 has 16 amino acids. Germline lookup yields CDR1 SGDLS and CDR2 YYNGEE. The CDR3 spells CASSGDTGGAKNIQYF. The CDR3 DNA is TGTGCCAGCAGCGGGGACACCGGCGGGGCCAAAAACATTCAGTACTTC.

The V call is TRBV2, the J call TRBJ2-7; 7 bases are a match to TRBD1. CDR1 and CDR2 (germline): SNHLY, FYNNEI. Trimming took 6 bases from V and 2 from J; bases not matched to a gene: 1. This CDR3 comprises 12 residues. The CDR3: CASSGTAYEQYF. The CDR3, as DNA: TGTGCCAGCAGCGGGACAGCCTACGAGCAGTACTTC.